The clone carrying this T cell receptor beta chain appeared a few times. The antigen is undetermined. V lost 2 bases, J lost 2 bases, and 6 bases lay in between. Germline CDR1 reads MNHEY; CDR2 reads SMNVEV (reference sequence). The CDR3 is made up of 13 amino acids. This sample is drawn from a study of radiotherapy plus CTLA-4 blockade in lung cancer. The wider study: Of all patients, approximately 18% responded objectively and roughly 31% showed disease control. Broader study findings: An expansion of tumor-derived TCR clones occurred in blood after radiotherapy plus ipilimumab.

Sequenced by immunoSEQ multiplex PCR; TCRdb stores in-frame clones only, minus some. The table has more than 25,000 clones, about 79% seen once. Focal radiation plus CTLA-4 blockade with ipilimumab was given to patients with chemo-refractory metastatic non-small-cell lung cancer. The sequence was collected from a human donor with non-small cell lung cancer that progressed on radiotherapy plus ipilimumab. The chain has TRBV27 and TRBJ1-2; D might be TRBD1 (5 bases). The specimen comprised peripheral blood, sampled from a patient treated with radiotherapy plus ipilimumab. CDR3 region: CASSLGGNYGYTF. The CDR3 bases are TGTGCCAGCAGTTTAGGGGGGAACTATGGCTACACCTTC.